These 25 T cell receptor beta chains were sequenced from one sample in a study of T cell repertoires in cytomegalovirus infection. TCRdb called the reads again in MiXCR, with one record for every CDR3 protein. The table includes 300,000 or so distinct CDR3 sequences, roughly 26% detected once. Sequenced sample: PBMCs. These receptor sequences come from a human donor in good health (CMV status not recorded). Some clones in this sample may be carry-over from other donors' samples.

J is TRBJ2-3 and V is TRBV28; TRBD2 matches 11 bases. The V gene end was trimmed by 3 bases and the J gene end by 2 bases; junction bases not matched to a gene: 1. The CDR3 extends over 15 amino acids. Germline V gene sequence: CDR1 MDHEN, CDR2 SYDVKM. The DNA of the CDR3 is TGTGCCAGCAGTTTGACTAGCGGGAACACAGATACGCAGTATTTT. Its translation is CASSLTSGNTDTQYF.

V is TRBV28 and J is TRBJ2-2; TRBD1 is a possible D gene (5 bases). V lost 7 bases and J lost 3, with 12 bases in between. This CDR3 is built from 14 residues. Germline CDR1 reads MDHEN; CDR2 reads SYDVKM. The DNA of the CDR3 is TGTGCCAGCACCGCCAGGGTACACACCGGGGAGCTGTTTTTT. Its translation is CASTARVHTGELFF.

This chain joins TRBV10-3 and TRBJ2-7; 8 bases fit TRBD1. CDR3 length equals 14 residues. Trimming removed 4 bases from V and 2 bases from J; junction bases left unmatched: 4. CDR1 is ENHRY and CDR2 is SYGVKD in the germline V gene. As DNA, the CDR3 is TGTGCCATCAGTGCCGGGACAGGTACCTACGAGCAGTACTTC. Protein sequence: CAISAGTGTYEQYF.

The gene calls are TRBV12-3 or TRBV12-4 and TRBJ2-5, with D tentatively TRBD2 (6 bases). Trimming removed 6 bases from V and 5 bases from J, with 19 bases in between. The CDR3 is made up of 15 amino acids. The CDR3 DNA reads as TGTGCCAGCAGAGTGGCGGGATCCCGTTTGGAGACCCAGTACTTC. This gives the protein CASRVAGSRLETQYF.

This clonotype was observed a handful of times. The chain has TRBV7-9 and TRBJ1-1; 7 bases map to TRBD1. V shed 5 bases and J 0 bases; nucleotides not matched to a gene: 6. The CDR3 runs to 15 residues. The germline V gene encodes CDR1 SEHNR and CDR2 FQNEAQ (reference sequence). CDR3 amino acids: CASSHRGPLNTEAFF. The CDR3 DNA reads TGTGCCAGCAGCCACAGGGGCCCCCTGAACACTGAAGCTTTCTTT.

This clonotype was counted at least ten times. The chain employs TRBV7-9 and TRBJ2-7, with D perhaps TRBD1 (5 bases). The CDR3 extends over 17 amino acids. Germline loops: CDR1 SEHNR, CDR2 FQNEAQ (reference sequence). The germline V and J ends were trimmed by 4 bases and 0 bases, with 19 bases remaining between them. This chain's CDR3 is CASSSGHLSRSSYEQYF. The CDR3 bases are TGTGCCAGCAGCTCCGGACACCTTAGCCGTAGCTCCTACGAGCAGTACTTC.

This clonotype was counted at least ten times. The rearrangement links TRBV6-1 to TRBJ2-3; maybe TRBD2 (6 bases). CDR3 length: 19 residues. V lost 7 bases and J lost 2, with 28 bases in between. Germline loops: CDR1 MNHNS, CDR2 SASEGT. The CDR3 here is CASIKRGLLSDPHTDTQYF. As DNA, the CDR3 is TGTGCCAGCATTAAACGCGGACTACTATCCGACCCTCACACAGATACGCAGTATTTT.

This clonotype was recorded at least ten times. V gene TRBV7-8 combines with J gene TRBJ2-3; tentatively, D is TRBD2 (5 bases). Deletions cut 6 bases from V and 2 bases from J, with 12 bases between. Germline CDR1 and CDR2: SGHVS and FQNEAQ. The CDR3 is 14 amino acids. In DNA, the CDR3 is TGTGCCAGCAGATCTAGCAGGTTCACAGATACGCAGTATTTT. Translation gives CASRSSRFTDTQYF. Based on the CDR3 plus reference TRBV7-8 and TRBJ2-3, the full variable domain is GAGVSQSPRYKVAKRGQDVALRCDPISGHVSLFWYQQALGQGPEFLTYFQNEAQLDKSGLPSDRFFAERPEGSVSTLKIQRTQQEDSAVYLCASRSSRFTDTQYFGPGTRLTVL.

This clonotype was observed at least ten times. The chain employs TRBV12-3 or TRBV12-4 and TRBJ1-1; 7 positions agree with TRBD1. The CDR3 spans 12 residues. V lost 6 bases and J lost 4; bases outside the gene matches: 2. The CDR3 here is CASSSGGTEAFF. In DNA form, the CDR3 reads TGTGCCAGCAGCTCAGGGGGCACTGAAGCTTTCTTT.

This clonotype was observed a handful of times. The J gene is TRBJ1-2, the V gene TRBV5-1; D remains unclear. The length of the CDR3 is 13 residues. The germline V gene encodes CDR1 SGHRS and CDR2 YFSETQ. Trimming pared 3 bases from V and 8 bases from J, leaving 14 bases between. The CDR3 is CASSSTGSDGYTF. The CDR3 DNA follows: TGCGCCAGCAGCTCCACGGGGAGTGACGGCTACACCTTC. The full variable domain, rest sourced from reference TRBV5-1 and TRBJ1-2, is KAGVTQTPRYLIKTRGQQVTLSCSPISGHRSVSWYQQTPGQGLQFLFEYFSETQRNKGNFPGRFSGRQFSNSRSEMNVSTLELGDSALYLCASSSTGSDGYTFGSGTRLTVV.

This clonotype was detected ten times or more. The chain links TRBV7-6 to TRBJ2-3, with TRBD1 identical over 11 bases. The CDR3 is 16 residues long. Germline V gene lookup returns CDR1 SGHVS and CDR2 FNYEAQ. Trimming removed 1 base from V and 6 bases from J; junction bases left unmatched: 6. The chain's CDR3 is CASSLGWGQGVDTQYF. For the CDR3, the DNA is TGTGCCAGCAGCTTAGGCTGGGGACAGGGGGTGGATACGCAGTATTTT.

The V and J genes are TRBV6-1 and TRBJ2-3, with 10 positions matching TRBD1. Germline V gives CDR1 MNHNS, CDR2 SASEGT. The CDR3 contains 16 residues. J lost 5 bases, V lost 6 bases, and 11 bases had no gene match. This CDR3 reads CASRFSGTGVIDTQYF. The CDR3 DNA reads TGTGCCAGCAGATTCTCCGGGACAGGGGTAATAGATACGCAGTATTTT.

The chain couples TRBV19 to TRBJ1-5; D ambiguous. Germline lookup yields CDR1 LNHDA and CDR2 SQIVND (reference sequence). V lost 2 bases to trimming and J lost 9 bases, with 11 bases between them. This CDR3 spans 13 amino acids. CDR3 region: CASSISRRSPQHF. The CDR3 DNA reads TGTGCCAGTAGTATAAGTCGGAGGTCGCCCCAGCATTTT.

This clonotype was seen a few times. The V gene is TRBV28, the J gene TRBJ2-6, with 9 bases identical to TRBD1. V lost 2 bases, J lost 1 base, and 3 bases stayed unmatched. In germline, CDR1 is MDHEN, CDR2 SYDVKM. CDR3 size: 17 residues. DNA of the CDR3: TGTGCCAGCAGTTTAATGGACAGGGGTTCTGGGGCCAACGTCCTGACTTTC. It yields the protein CASSLMDRGSGANVLTF.

V usage is TRBV7-9 and J usage is TRBJ1-2; D call uncertain. V was cut by 3 bases and J by 6 bases, with 17 bases left in between. Germline V lookup: CDR1 SEHNR, CDR2 FQNEAQ (reference sequence). CDR3 length: 15 amino acids. DNA of the CDR3: TGTGCCAGCAGCTTTCAACGGCAGCGGCTCGATGGCTACACCTTC. This sequence encodes CASSFQRQRLDGYTF.

This clonotype was found once. This chain links TRBV20-1 with TRBJ2-7; 16 nucleotides line up with TRBD2. Germline CDR1 and CDR2: DFQATT and SNEGSKA (reference sequence). This CDR3 spans 19 amino acids. V shed 0 bases and J 4 bases; nucleotides not matched to a gene: 12. The CDR3 loop reads CSARDTFGTSGRGTYEQYF. CDR3 in DNA: TGCAGTGCTAGAGATACCTTCGGGACTAGCGGGAGGGGTACTTACGAGCAGTACTTC.

The CDR3 reads CASSQVVGQPQHF. The CDR3 bases are TGTGCCAGCAGCCAAGTAGTCGGTCAGCCCCAGCATTTT. This sequence joins TRBV3-1 and TRBJ1-5; D not resolved. Germline CDR1 is LGHDT and CDR2 is YNNKEL (reference sequence). CDR3 length: 13 amino acids. The ends were cut back, 1 base at V and 6 bases at J, with 7 bases in the middle. The full variable domain, rest sourced from reference TRBV3-1 and TRBJ1-5, is DTAVSQTPKYLVTQMGNDKSIKCEQNLGHDTMYWYKQDSKKFLKIMFSYNNKELIINETVPNRFSPKSPDKAHLNLHINSLELGDSAVYFCASSQVVGQPQHFGDGTRLSIL.

The chain combines TRBV6-1 with TRBJ2-1, with D unresolved. Trimming stripped 7 bases from V and 0 bases from J, with 7 bases between. CDR3 size: 13 residues. CDR1 is MNHNS, CDR2 SASEGT, per germline. DNA for the CDR3: TGTGCCAGCAAGAGCAACTCCTACAATGAGCAGTTCTTC. Protein sequence: CASKSNSYNEQFF.

The chain has TRBV24-1 and TRBJ2-1, with a weak D call TRBD2 (5 bases). Looked up from germline, CDR1 is KGHDR and CDR2 is SFDVKD. The V gene lost 4 bases and the J gene lost 0 bases, with 36 bases spanning the gap. The CDR3 extends over 24 amino acids. The CDR3 DNA reads TGTGCCACCAGTGACCCGGACGAACATCGACCAACCCGGAAGAATGGGAGCTCCTACAATGAGCAGTTCTTC. It codes for CATSDPDEHRPTRKNGSSYNEQFF.

The V and J genes are TRBV14 and TRBJ2-5, with D perhaps TRBD2 (6 bases). V shed 4 bases and J shed 5 bases, with 11 bases lying between them. Germline-derived CDR1 and CDR2 are SGHDN and FVKESK. The CDR3 loop spans 13 amino acids. This CDR3 is CASSRRGRETQYF. The CDR3 DNA is TGTGCCAGCAGCCGCCGGGGGAGGGAGACCCAGTACTTC.

A few counts support this clonotype. The chain recombines TRBV2 with TRBJ1-4; possibly TRBD1 for D (5 bases). The CDR3 has 14 residues. Per the germline V gene, CDR1 is SNHLY and CDR2 is FYNNEI. V gave up 4 bases and J gave up 1 base, with 7 bases separating them. The CDR3 here is CASSAGGTNEKLFF. The CDR3 DNA is TGTGCCAGCAGTGCGGGGGGAACTAATGAAAAACTGTTTTTT.

About this clonotype: Relative to the germline gene, one junction end is altered; a read error may explain this. The chain carries TRBV11-2 and TRBJ2-1; D unclear. Germline CDR1 is SGHAT and CDR2 is FQNNGV. This CDR3 is 14 amino acids long. CDR3 bases: TGTCCCAGCAGCTCCCCTGATCCCTACAATGAGCAGTTCTTC. It encodes CPSSSPDPYNEQFF.

This clonotype was counted between two and nine times. V gene TRBV6-1 combines with J gene TRBJ2-3; D gene ambiguous. The length of the CDR3 is 12 residues. V was cut by 2 bases and J by 8 bases, with 8 bases left in between. Germline V lookup: CDR1 MNHNS, CDR2 SASEGT. The CDR3 DNA follows: TGTGCCAGCAGTGAAACCCAAGGTACGCAGTATTTT. It codes for CASSETQGTQYF.

The V and J genes are TRBV29-1 and TRBJ2-1; 9 bases are shared with TRBD1. The V gene's germline CDR1 is SQVTM and CDR2 ANQGSEA. The J segment lost 0 bases and the V segment lost 6 bases, leaving 9 bases of the junction unmatched. This CDR3 spans 16 amino acids. The DNA of the CDR3 is TGCAGCGTGAAGGGACAGGGTTGGGGCTCCTACAATGAGCAGTTCTTC. Translation gives CSVKGQGWGSYNEQFF.

In this sample, this clonotype turned up many times. J is TRBJ2-3 and V is TRBV27; a possible D gene is TRBD1 (5 bases). CDR3 size: 15 residues. Between the trimmed V and J ends, which lost 8 bases and 3 bases, there was a span of 18 bases. The germline CDR1 and CDR2 sequences are MNHEY and SMNVEV (reference sequence). The CDR3 DNA reads as TGTGCCAGCCATACCAACTGGGCAGGGACAGATACGCAGTATTTT. Translated, it gives CASHTNWAGTDTQYF.